This note documents a single TCR beta chain sequence. These data originate in a study of blood T cell repertoires in COVID-19. J was trimmed by 3 bases and V by 6 bases; bases with no gene match: 3. Germline-derived CDR1 and CDR2 are MNHEY and SVGEGT. The CDR3 extends over 14 amino acids. The repertoire was sequenced with immunoSEQ multiplex PCR; TCRdb's copy has only in-frame clones and lacks some. The table has hundreds of thousands of clones, roughly nine tenths seen once. The chain employs TRBV6-2 or TRBV6-3 and TRBJ2-7; TRBD2 matches 12 bases. The clonotype comes from a man in his sixties with COVID-19, enrolled during active disease. Specimen: peripheral blood. CDR3 sequence (DNA): TGTGCCAGCAGCACTAGCGGGAGGAGCTACGAGCAGTACTTC. Its protein is CASSTSGRSYEQYF.